The following is a T cell receptor (beta chain) sequence with its context. Its antigen remains unknown. Some clones are missing from TCRdb's copy, which holds only in-frame ones; the method was immunoSEQ multiplex PCR. The data hold 100,000 or so clones, with more than 85% observed a single time. The record originates from a study of T cell responses to AZD1222 COVID-19 vaccine. The wider study: Analysis merged second doses at about 4 or about 12 weeks. Overall study findings and caveats: Rises in breadth and depth of Spike-specific TCRs came after two AZD1222 doses.

The source was peripheral blood, collected on day 0 of AZD1222 vaccination. This receptor was taken from an adult in good health.

CDR3: CASRPTGAPYNEQFF. The CDR3 nucleotides read TGTGCCAGCAGGCCTACAGGGGCCCCCTACAATGAGCAGTTCTTC. This rearrangement joins TRBV28 to TRBJ2-1; 7 bases fit TRBD1. The CDR3 is 15 amino acids. The trim removed 6 bases at V and 2 bases at J, leaving 7 bases unmatched. CDR1 is MDHEN, CDR2 SYDVKM, per germline.